The clone carrying this T cell receptor (beta chain) was recorded many times. Its antigen is unidentified. These data are taken from a study of CD8 T cells in ankylosing spondylitis. The germline gives CDR1 SGHRS, CDR2 YFSETQ. Trimming shortened V by 4 bases and J by 0 bases, and 10 bases separated the two germline ends. The CDR3 totals 14 residues. The authors made TCR beta libraries by quantitative 5'-RACE with molecular barcodes. From the 5' RACE reads, TCRdb called clonotypes with MiXCR, one entry per CDR3 protein. The data contain roughly 470,000 distinct CDR3 sequences, roughly 26% of them seen just once; the ten biggest clones take up roughly 0.9%. Study observations and caveats: Within matched ankylosing spondylitis synovial fluid, disease-linked clones were reportedly significantly enriched. Some of these motif variants have turned up before, in reports on reactive arthritis synovial fluid and blood. Apparently characteristic of ankylosing spondylitis blood was a TCR beta motif (about 8 highly homologous variants).

The material sequenced was blood, either unsorted or a sorted T cell fraction (not recorded which). V is TRBV5-1 and J is TRBJ1-2, with a tentative D call TRBD1 (6 bases). The receptor was isolated from a male donor with ankylosing spondylitis. This CDR3 reads CASSRDTANYGYTF. The CDR3 DNA reads as TGCGCCAGCAGCCGGGACACAGCTAACTATGGCTACACCTTC.